Sequencing of this T cell receptor (beta chain) was carried out in a study of blood T cell repertoires in COVID-19. Turning to the study itself: Samples of COVID-19 (acute and convalescent) were obtained from the United States, Italy and Spain. Nucleic acid was either cDNA or gDNA, and it came from T cells, B-cell-depleted T cells, or PBMCs.

Followed longitudinally, the Seattle patients had been enrolled during active infection. Authors' methods: Reference gene primers were amplified, and this amplification served to estimate nucleated cell counts. Clones were read by immunoSEQ multiplex PCR, and TCRdb kept only the in-frame ones, dropping some. V, J and clone size reflect that table, while D and trimming were determined from the DNA. The table includes 200,000 to 250,000 clones, under 85% detected once. The clonotype originates from a woman aged 30 to 39 with COVID-19, enrolled during active disease. The sample comprised peripheral blood.

The CDR3 DNA reads TGTGCCAGCAGCCCCAGGCAGGGGAATGAAAAACTGTTTTTT. This sequence encodes CASSPRQGNEKLFF. The rearrangement links TRBV3-1 (or the pseudogene TRBV3-2) to TRBJ1-4, with TRBD1 as a possible D gene (6 bases). The germline V gene encodes CDR1 LGHDT and CDR2 YNNKEL (reference sequence). The CDR3 is 14 residues long. Trimming removed 4 bases at V and 5 bases at J, with 11 bases between.